This TCR beta chain appears in the sequencing data of a study of response to subunit inactivated influenza vaccine (dated 2018 in TCRdb). Looking at the study overall: Deep quantitative T cell receptor repertoire profiling was used in the study to track responses to a trivalent subunit inactivated influenza vaccine. Study-wide conclusions, independent of this receptor: The authors suggested that each seasonal influenza vaccination may recruit only a limited number of new T cells.

Libraries were constructed by RT-PCR. These reads were obtained on an Illumina HiSeq 2500. The raw public data were reprocessed by TCRdb itself: fastp quality trimming at Q25, MiXCR clonotype calling, in-frame beta chains only. Identical CDR3 protein sequences are pooled into one entry, listed with their most common genes and DNA. The sample contains about 180,000 distinct CDR3 sequences, around 9% of them found a single time. The ten top clones hold around 9.9% of the sample. The trim is 2 bases for V and 3 bases for J, with a gap of 4 bases between the germline ends. From a lookup of the germline V gene (reference sequence), CDR1 and CDR2 are LGHDT and YNNKEL. The CDR3 contains 12 residues, cysteine and phenylalanine counted. The retained sequence is limited to the CDR3, 36 bases, with the frame set at the first base. There are many counts of this clonotype. Its antigen specificity is not known. There are no base qualities to consult, and no much larger clone falls within one base.

This TCR was sampled from a man between 50 and 59 years old who received an inactivated influenza vaccine. Donor details come from another sample of the same person, matched by shared clones. Recombination joined TRBV3-1 with TRBJ2-5, with the D gene too uncertain to name. The sequencing here drew on non-naive T cells sorted from PBMCs, taken on the day of vaccination. The sample's cell subset or site label, decoded: memory T cell fraction. The CDR3 region: CASSQTEETQYF. The DNA is TGTGCCAGCAGCCAAACCGAAGAGACCCAGTACTTC.